This note documents a single T cell receptor beta chain sequence. This clone's antigen is unknown. Base qualities are not recorded, but no much larger clone differs from it by a single base. These data are taken from a study of shared clonotypes between healthy human individuals (TCRdb year 2020). Context from the whole study: The cohort comprised two women and three men aged 18 to 49 years. For each donor, CD4 naive and CD4 memory were each run on three plates, CD8 naive on two plates, and CD8 memory on one plate. To estimate repertoire size and how much clonotypes are shared between individuals, the study performed deep sequencing of blood TCR repertoires from a few healthy adults. Libraries were prepared and TCR repertoires were sequenced by different laboratories using diverse techniques, in order to increase sequencing depth and limit assay-specific biases. Each donor's leukapheresis produced roughly between roughly 0.85 and 10 billion PBMCs.

TCR CDR3 regions were amplified from genomic DNA by multiplex PCR using the deep immunoSEQ assay. Genomic DNA extracted from each cell subset was distributed evenly over all wells of several immunoSEQ 96-well plates, and each plate served as one replicate. For sorted subsets, each replicate PCR was loaded with 200 ng genomic DNA, equivalent to 30,000 or so T cell genomes. The purified libraries were quantified using a Qubit 3.0 fluorometer, sized with a Bioanalyzer 2100, and then quantified again using the KAPA Library Quantification kit. Every immunoSEQ 96-well plate was sequenced on a dedicated single-read 150-cycle Illumina NextSeq 550 flow cell. In the source study's methods: Because the immunoSEQ output held only junctional sequences and lacked quality scores, the filtering could not match the filtering applied to full-length reads. Sequences were annotated with PyIR, a Python wrapper for IgBLAST v1.9, and V/J genes and CDR3 were assigned using IMGT germline references. Reads were filtered out if the reads had weak V/J assignments (E-value above 1e-6), no CDR3, stop codons, out-of-frame junctions, or ambiguous translated residues. A V3J clonotype was defined by an identical inferred V gene, J gene, and CDR3 amino acid sequence. Percentage overlap between repertoires was computed as shared unique clonotypes divided by the size of the smaller repertoire. RTK rarefaction, the Chao1 estimator, and Recon v2.1 estimates of unobserved clonotypes were used to assess repertoire richness. Generation probabilities for all TCRbeta clonotypes obtained by the gDNA method from a handful of donors were computed using OLGA. TCRdb holds this immuneACCESS table with in-frame rearrangements only. Some clones are missing; in checked studies, unresolved V genes explain under half, and the rest has no known cause. The V and J calls and clone size were taken over from that table, and D and trimming were inferred from the DNA. For this sample the table gives a few million clones, of which around 90% were detected only once. The top ten hold 0.3% to 0.4% of the sample.

The paper as a whole reports these results and caveats: Around 5.4% of naive CD4, around 3.5% of naive CD8, approximately 2% of memory CD4, and about 0.4% of memory CD8 clonotypes were shared across a few donors. Sampling was restricted to blood, and TCR repertoires in tissues likely differ from the TCR repertoires found in blood. Estimated clonotype richness was generally larger for naive than for memory subsets. Pairwise subsampling indicated that sequencing depth was expected to affect the degree of clonotype sharing among donors. Compared with non-shared clonotypes, the clonotypes found in all four sorted-subset donors had higher generation probabilities. Even with the large sequencing depth, rarefaction of the sorted-subset datasets indicated that sequencing was incomplete. The genetic and exposure-history diversity represented was limited by the small number of donors.

The germline V gene gives CDR1 as SGHRS and CDR2 as YFSETQ. There are 14 amino acids in the CDR3, from cysteine to phenylalanine inclusive. Only the CDR3 DNA is retained, 42 bases long and in frame from the first base. V has 4 bases trimmed and J has 4 bases trimmed; junction bases matching no gene number 8. The donors were healthy, HIV-negative adults with no recently reported acute infections or vaccinations. All donors were Caucasian adults living in Nashville, Tennessee, USA. CD4+ T cells were enriched by magnetic negative selection, after which naive cells were positively selected on CD45RA and the negative fraction was taken as the memory subset. After blood collection by leukapheresis, PBMCs were isolated using Ficoll-Histopaque density gradient centrifugation and then cryopreserved in the vapor phase of liquid nitrogen. Analytical flow cytometry was used to check the purity and quantity of each magnetically sorted T cell population. Each sorted fraction had its genomic DNA isolated and then quantified by UV absorbance on a Nanodrop 2000c.

Sequencing used naive CD4+ T cells from PBMCs. What the cell subset or site label conveys for this sample: CD45RA+ positively selected. The TCR comes from a man aged 18 to 30 in good health. Some clones in this sample may be carry-over from other donors' samples. The V and J segments used are TRBV5-1 and TRBJ2-7, and TRBD1 matches 7 of the central bases. The sequence in DNA is TGCGCCAGCAGCCTGGCCGGGACAGAATACGAGCAGTACTTC. Translated, this is CASSLAGTEYEQYF. Outside the CDR3, residues come from the reference TRBV5-1 and TRBJ2-7 proteins, so the full variable domain is: KAGVTQTPRYLIKTRGQQVTLSCSPISGHRSVSWYQQTPGQGLQFLFEYFSETQRNKGNFPGRFSGRQFSNSRSEMNVSTLELGDSALYLCASSLAGTEYEQYFGPGTRLTVT.